The 8 T cell receptor beta chains in this list originate from one sample, sequenced in a study of blood T cell repertoires in COVID-19. The repertoire was sequenced with immunoSEQ multiplex PCR; TCRdb's copy has only in-frame clones and lacks some. The sample has tens of thousands of clones, roughly 80% seen once. Sequencing used peripheral blood. The receptors were sampled from a human donor in a cohort sampled during active COVID-19.

The J gene is TRBJ1-1, the V gene TRBV7-6; D is perhaps TRBD1 (6 bases). The ends were cut back, 2 bases at V and 0 bases at J, with 10 bases in the middle. The CDR3 is made up of 15 amino acids. The germline V gene encodes CDR1 SGHVS and CDR2 FNYEAQ. The CDR3 spells CASSLLTGMNTEAFF. DNA of the CDR3: TGTGCCAGCAGCTTACTCACAGGGATGAACACTGAAGCTTTCTTT.

This sequence joins TRBV7-8 and TRBJ2-1, with D possibly being TRBD1 (5 bases). The germline gives CDR1 SGHVS, CDR2 FQNEAQ. This CDR3 is 15 amino acids long. The V end was cut by 5 bases, the J end by 2 bases, with 13 bases between. As DNA, the CDR3 is TGTGCCAGCAGCCTCACCCAGGGAACCTACAATGAGCAGTTCTTC. Protein: CASSLTQGTYNEQFF.

The table lists this clone with a count of one. The V gene is TRBV5-1, the J gene TRBJ2-3; 8 bases line up with TRBD2. From germline, CDR1 is SGHRS and CDR2 YFSETQ. The CDR3 runs 16 residues. J lost 2 bases, V lost 4 bases, and 9 bases had no gene match. This CDR3 is CASSPRARGDTDTQYF. The CDR3 DNA reads TGCGCCAGCAGCCCCCGGGCGCGGGGGGACACAGATACGCAGTATTTT.

The rearrangement uses TRBV5-1 and TRBJ1-2; tentative D call: TRBD1 (6 bases). The CDR3 totals 17 residues. V dropped 1 base and J dropped 8 bases, with 24 bases sitting between them. CDR1 and CDR2 (germline): SGHRS, YFSETQ. The chain's CDR3 is CASSLIPPQGGSFGYTF. CDR3 coding DNA: TGCGCCAGCAGCTTGATTCCGCCACAGGGTGGAAGTTTCGGCTACACCTTC.

The genes are TRBV12-3 or TRBV12-4 and TRBJ2-1, with a tentative D call TRBD1 (6 bases). The CDR3 loop spans 12 amino acids. V shed 6 bases and J shed 9 bases, with 12 bases lying between them. CDR3 bases: TGTGCCAGCAGACGGACAGATTTTGAGCAGTTCTTC. This gives the protein CASRRTDFEQFF.

This clone was seen more than once but under ten times. The chain carries TRBV13 and TRBJ2-5; no clear D. In germline, CDR1 is PRHDT, CDR2 FYEKMQ (reference sequence). The ends were cut back, 5 bases at V and 2 bases at J, with 12 bases in the middle. The CDR3 runs 14 residues. In nucleotides, the CDR3 is TGTGCCAGCAGCCAATTAGTGAAACAAGAGACCCAGTACTTC. Translating gives CASSQLVKQETQYF.

This rearrangement joins TRBV5-1 to TRBJ2-5; a possible D gene is TRBD2 (6 bases). The V gene's germline CDR1 is SGHRS and CDR2 YFSETQ. This CDR3 spans 15 amino acids. V was shortened by 4 bases and J by 2 bases, with 15 bases between the two germline ends. CDR3 in DNA: TGCGCCAGCAGCGTTAGGGTTGGGGGGCAAGAGACCCAGTACTTC. This gives the protein CASSVRVGGQETQYF.

The chain joins TRBV30 to TRBJ2-3; TRBD1 matches at 9 bases. Germline V lookup: CDR1 GTSNPN, CDR2 SVGIG (reference sequence). CDR3 length: 13 residues. Unmatched junction bases numbered 7, after V lost 8 bases and J lost 4 bases. CDR3 sequence: CARTGGPSDTQYF. DNA for the CDR3: TGTGCCCGTACAGGGGGCCCATCAGATACGCAGTATTTT. The variable domain in full, with the rest retrieved from reference TRBV30 and TRBJ2-3, is SQTIHQWPATLVQPVGSPLSLECTVEGTSNPNLYWYRQAAGRGLQLLFYSVGIGQISSEVPQNLSASRPQDRQFILSSKKLLLSDSGFYLCARTGGPSDTQYFGPGTRLTVL.